This TCR beta chain comes out of a study of blood T cell repertoires in COVID-19. Looking at the study overall: COVID-19 samples collected from the United States, Italy and Spain covered acute and convalescent phases. PBMCs, B-cell-depleted T cells, or T cells were the source of the cDNA or gDNA that made up the material.

Study processing details: Amplification from reference gene primers served as the basis for estimated nucleated cell counts. The method was immunoSEQ multiplex PCR; TCRdb's version includes in-frame clones alone and lacks a portion of them. V and J calls and clone size are as listed in that table; D and trimming were resolved from the DNA. The top ten clones hold over 7% of a sample with about 45,000 clones, under 85% of them seen once. The CDR3 is 15 residues long. Germline CDR1 is KGHSH and CDR2 is LQKENI. J gave up 7 bases and V 4 bases, and 6 bases lay outside the gene matches. The chain carries TRBV18 and TRBJ2-1, with 11 bases fitting TRBD2. This clonotype originated in an elderly man in a cohort sampled during active COVID-19. The sequenced sample was peripheral blood. The CDR3, as DNA: TGTGCCAGCTCACTTAGCGGGAGGGCCGTAAATGAGCAGTTCTTC. The encoded protein is CASSLSGRAVNEQFF.